The 10 T cell receptor beta chains below come from one sample, sequenced in a study of blood T cells in healthy people across ages (dated by TCRdb to 2014 to 2015). Receptor libraries were prepared by 5' RACE. Sequencing relied on an Illumina HiSeq 2500. The second PCR ran for roughly 7 to 11 cycles and used a J-beta primer mix along with a sample-barcoded 5' primer. TCRdb reprocessed the public reads (quality trimming at Q25 with fastp, clone calling with MiXCR) and kept in-frame beta chains. Merged by CDR3 protein, the rows form single entries marked with the most common genes and DNA. The sample table contains 800,000 to 1,000,000 distinct CDR3 sequences; only one count was recorded for roughly 48% of them. About an eighth of the sample is in the top ten clones. The sequenced material came from blood. The receptors originated from a man aged 25 to 40 in good health.

This clonotype was counted ten times or more. The chain joins TRBV12-3 or TRBV12-4 to TRBJ2-5, with TRBD1 as a possible D gene (5 bases). V lost 3 bases, J lost 1 base, and 6 bases lay in between. This CDR3 is built from 13 residues. Written as DNA, the CDR3 is TGTGCCAGCAGTTTCCAGGGCCAAGAGACCCAGTACTTC. It yields the protein CASSFQGQETQYF.

The gene calls are TRBV7-2 and TRBJ2-3; TRBD2 might be the D (7 bases). The CDR3 loop spans 16 amino acids. Trimming stripped 5 bases from V and 6 bases from J, with 21 bases between. The germline CDR1 and CDR2 sequences are SGHTA and FQGNSA. CDR3 coding DNA: TGTGCCAGCAGCGCCCAGGGGACTACCTCTCTGGATACGCAGTATTTT. Translating it yields CASSAQGTTSLDTQYF. Variable domain in full (rest from reference TRBV7-2 and TRBJ2-3): GAGVSQSPSNKVTEKGKDVELRCDPISGHTALYWYRQSLGQGLEFLIYFQGNSAPDKSGLPSDRFSAERTGGSVSTLTIQRTQQEDSAVYLCASSAQGTTSLDTQYFGPGTRLTVL.

The chain recombines TRBV4-3 with TRBJ2-3, with 8 positions matching TRBD2. The junction had 12 bases not matched to a gene; V was cut back by 0 bases and J by 7 bases. Germline loops: CDR1 LGHNA, CDR2 YSLEER. The CDR3 is 17 residues long. For the CDR3, the DNA is TGCGCCAGCAGCCAAGAAGCTAGCGGGTCTACTCCCCATACGCAGTATTTT. This codes for CASSQEASGSTPHTQYF.

This chain joins TRBV27 and TRBJ2-5; TRBD1 might be the D (6 bases). The J call may be wrong; the DNA end is better matched by TRBJ2-7. CDR1 is MNHEY, CDR2 SMNVEV, per germline (reference sequence). The CDR3 is 15 residues long. The DNA for the CDR3 is TGTGCCAGCAGTCCCCTGGCAGGGGCAGGATCCGAGCAGTACTTC. Its protein product is CASSPLAGAGSEQYF.

This clonotype was recorded a few times. The chain recombines TRBV29-1 with TRBJ2-1; D is unclear. The J call could be wrong; TRBJ2-7 is a better fit for the DNA end. Per the germline V gene, CDR1 is SQVTM and CDR2 is ANQGSEA. This CDR3 region has 12 residues. Written as DNA, the CDR3 is TGCAGCGTTGACCCTGGTTACAATGAGCAGTACTTC. It codes for CSVDPGYNEQYF.

This clonotype occurred a few times. The chain recombines TRBV7-6 with TRBJ2-3; 9 bases match TRBD2. Germline loops: CDR1 SGHVS, CDR2 FNYEAQ. V dropped 0 bases and J dropped 0; count of bases not matched to a gene: 10. The length of the CDR3 is 19 residues. CDR3 loop: CASSLAYGGGALSTDTQYF. The DNA of the CDR3 is TGTGCCAGCAGCTTAGCGTACGGCGGGGGGGCCCTAAGCACAGATACGCAGTATTTT.

J is TRBJ2-7 and V is TRBV11-2; D is uncertain. The J call may be faulty, since TRBJ2-5 better matches the DNA end. Germline-derived CDR1 and CDR2 are SGHAT and FQNNGV. The CDR3 has 13 amino acids. The CDR3 loop is CASSFPGWETQYF. The CDR3 DNA is TGTGCCAGCAGCTTCCCCGGTTGGGAGACCCAGTACTTC.

This clonotype was seen at least ten times. The chain joins TRBV6-5 to TRBJ2-3, with a possible D match to TRBD1 (5 bases). The germline V and J ends were trimmed by 7 bases and 5 bases, with 13 bases remaining between them. This CDR3 spans 13 amino acids. Per germline, CDR1 MNHEY and CDR2 SVGAGI. For the CDR3, the DNA is TGTGCCAGCACTCCGCCAGGGATAGATACGCAGTATTTT. Translating gives CASTPPGIDTQYF.

The V call is TRBV7-2, the J call TRBJ2-3; tentatively, D is TRBD2 (5 bases). The CDR3 length is 13 residues. Between the trimmed V and J ends, which lost 4 bases and 11 bases, there was a span of 16 bases. Germline V gene lookup returns CDR1 SGHTA and CDR2 FQGNSA. The CDR3 spells CASSSKTIRQQYF. The CDR3 bases are TGTGCCAGCAGCTCTAAGACTATCCGTCAGCAGTATTTT.

V usage is TRBV21-1 and J usage is TRBJ1-2; the DNA was not used to check the table's D call, TRBD1. TRBV21-1 is recorded as a pseudogene. The length of the CDR3 is 15 residues. The CDR3 spells CASSSGSRADYGYTF. The CDR3 region has the DNA TGTGCCAGCAGCAGTGGTAGTCGGGCGGATTATGGCTACACCTTC.